A selection of T cell receptor beta chains follows, all from one sample in a study of OX40 agonist ivuxolimab in advanced cancers. The repertoire was sequenced with immunoSEQ multiplex PCR; TCRdb's copy has only in-frame clones and lacks some. The data hold roughly 80,000 clones, with 65% to 90% observed a single time. This specimen consisted of CD4+ or CD8+ T cells sorted from blood, obtained in a trial of the OX40 agonist ivuxolimab. The receptors derive from an adult with an advanced solid tumor such as melanoma, head and neck, liver or kidney cancer. Each CDR3 is given with its conserved first and last residue. The order of the fields is clone size, V gene, J gene, D gene, CDR3 DNA, CDR3 protein. A D gene is named only where the DNA matches it firmly. Only some rows state a clone size, as once, few, many or a class for expanded clones.

size: NA
V: TRBV28
J: TRBJ2-7
D: TRBD1
DNA: TGTGCCAGCAAACGGACAGGCAGTTCCTACGAGCAGTACTTC
CDR3: CASKRTGSSYEQYF

size: NA
V: TRBV5-1
J: TRBJ1-1
D: TRBD1
DNA: TGCGCCAGCAGTACGGACAGGGTTGCTGTGTACACTGAAGCTTTCTTT
CDR3: CASSTDRVAVYTEAFF

size: NA
V: TRBV7-2
J: TRBJ1-1
D: NA
DNA: TGTGCCAGCAGATCAGGACTGAACACTGAAGCTTTCTTT
CDR3: CASRSGLNTEAFF

size: NA
V: TRBV19
J: TRBJ1-2
D: TRBD1
DNA: TGTGCCAGTAGCCTTACGGGACAGGGAAACTATGGCTACACCTTC
CDR3: CASSLTGQGNYGYTF

size: NA
V: TRBV7-9
J: TRBJ1-2
D: NA
DNA: TGTGCCAGCAGTCCCAGTAGGACTCCGGGAATTAACTATGGCTACACCTTC
CDR3: CASSPSRTPGINYGYTF

size: NA
V: TRBV6-5
J: TRBJ2-2
D: NA
DNA: TGTGCCAGCAGTTCCCCCCGGGGAATCACCGGGGAGCTGTTTTTT
CDR3: CASSSPRGITGELFF

size: NA
V: TRBV4-2
J: TRBJ1-1
D: NA
DNA: TGTGCCAGCAGCCGGGTACCCACCACTGAAGCTTTCTTT
CDR3: CASSRVPTTEAFF

size: NA
V: TRBV11-3
J: TRBJ2-2
D: NA
DNA: TGTGCCAGCAGCTTCGGCAGTAACACCGGGGAGCTGTTTTTT
CDR3: CASSFGSNTGELFF

size: NA
V: TRBV6-6
J: TRBJ1-2
D: TRBD1
DNA: TGTGCCAGCAGTTTACAGGGGGCAGGAGGCTACACCTTC
CDR3: CASSLQGAGGYTF

size: NA
V: TRBV5-1
J: TRBJ1-1
D: NA
DNA: TGCGCCAGCAGCTTGGGGGGTGAGAACACTGAAGCTTTCTTT
CDR3: CASSLGGENTEAFF

size: NA
V: TRBV11-2
J: TRBJ2-7
D: NA
DNA: TGTGCCAGCTCCAGGGGGGGGCTAGTTGACGAGCAGTACTTC
CDR3: CASSRGGLVDEQYF

size: once
V: TRBV7-3
J: TRBJ2-1
D: NA
DNA: TGTGCCAGCAGCTTAGAGGGCTATGAGCAGTTCTTC
CDR3: CASSLEGYEQFF

size: NA
V: TRBV30
J: TRBJ2-2
D: TRBD2
DNA: TGTGCCTGGTCGGGGGGGGCCACCGGGGAGCTGTTTTTT
CDR3: CAWSGGATGELFF

size: NA
V: TRBV7-2
J: TRBJ1-3
D: NA
DNA: TGCGCCAGCAGCCAAAATCTGGGCTCTGGAAACACCATATATTTT
CDR3: CASSQNLGSGNTIYF

size: NA
V: TRBV7-2
J: TRBJ1-5
D: NA
DNA: TGTGCCAGCAGCGCCGGGGGAGACAGGACCCAGCATTTT
CDR3: CASSAGGDRTQHF

size: NA
V: TRBV19
J: TRBJ2-5
D: TRBD1
DNA: TGTGCCAGTAGTATAGGCCCGGGACAGGGCAAGACCCAGTACTTC
CDR3: CASSIGPGQGKTQYF

size: NA
V: TRBV4-1
J: TRBJ2-3
D: NA
DNA: TGCGCCAGCAGCCAAGATTGGGACCTCTCGCAGTATTTT
CDR3: CASSQDWDLSQYF

size: NA
V: TRBV7-3
J: TRBJ2-1
D: TRBD1
DNA: TGTGCCAGCAGCACGGGACAGGGGTACAATGAGCAGTTCTTC
CDR3: CASSTGQGYNEQFF

size: NA
V: TRBV7-2
J: TRBJ1-2
D: NA
DNA: TGTGCCAGCAGCTTAGTCGGGACTGAAAGCTCTGGCTACACCTTC
CDR3: CASSLVGTESSGYTF

size: medium-sized
V: TRBV7-2
J: TRBJ2-7
D: NA
DNA: TGTGCCAGCAGCTTAGACAGATCCTACGAGCAGTACTTC
CDR3: CASSLDRSYEQYF

size: NA
V: TRBV18
J: TRBJ2-1
D: NA
DNA: TGTGCCAGCTCACCAAGGGGGGACGGTGAGCAGTTCTTC
CDR3: CASSPRGDGEQFF

size: NA
V: TRBV11-2
J: TRBJ2-1
D: TRBD1
DNA: TGTGCCAGCAGCTTAAAGACAGGGGCATACAATGAGCAGTTCTTC
CDR3: CASSLKTGAYNEQFF

size: once
V: TRBV19
J: TRBJ2-3
D: NA
DNA: TGTGCCAGTAGCAACAGGCGGACAGATACGCAGTATTTT
CDR3: CASSNRRTDTQYF

size: NA
V: TRBV7-8
J: TRBJ2-1
D: TRBD2
DNA: TGTGCCAGCAGCTTAAAGGGGCTAGCGGCCTACAATGAGCAGTTCTTC
CDR3: CASSLKGLAAYNEQFF

size: NA
V: TRBV7-8
J: TRBJ2-7
D: TRBD2
DNA: TGTGCCAGCAGCTTAGTGGGCGGATTAGCGGGAAGCGGCGAGCAGTACTTC
CDR3: CASSLVGGLAGSGEQYF

size: NA
V: TRBV27
J: TRBJ2-5
D: NA
DNA: TGTGCCAGCAGTTTAAGGTGGGCGGAGACCCAGTACTTC
CDR3: CASSLRWAETQYF

size: NA
V: TRBV2
J: TRBJ1-6
D: NA
DNA: TGTGCCAGCAGGACCCAGGGAGCCCATAATTCACCCCTCCACTTT
CDR3: CASRTQGAHNSPLHF

size: NA
V: TRBV5-1
J: TRBJ2-7
D: NA
DNA: TGCGCCAGCAGCTCCCAATCCTACGAGCAGTACTTC
CDR3: CASSSQSYEQYF

size: NA
V: TRBV27
J: TRBJ2-3
D: NA
DNA: TGTGCCAGCAGTACCTCGACATATTCCACAGATACGCAGTATTTT
CDR3: CASSTSTYSTDTQYF

size: NA
V: TRBV6-5
J: TRBJ1-1
D: NA
DNA: TGTGCCAGCAGGGGAGGGAACACTGAAGCTTTCTTT
CDR3: CASRGGNTEAFF

size: few
V: TRBV18
J: TRBJ1-5
D: TRBD1
DNA: TGTGCCAGCTCGCAGGGACAGTACAATCAGCCCCAGCATTTT
CDR3: CASSQGQYNQPQHF

size: NA
V: TRBV5-1
J: TRBJ2-3
D: TRBD2
DNA: TGCGCCAGCAGCACTGGGACTAGCGGGGAGGATACGCAGTATTTT
CDR3: CASSTGTSGEDTQYF

size: once
V: TRBV5-4
J: TRBJ2-1
D: TRBD1
DNA: TGTGCCAGCAGCCAACCACCGGGACAGCGGCAGTTCTTC
CDR3: CASSQPPGQRQFF

size: NA
V: TRBV7-2
J: TRBJ2-2
D: NA
DNA: TGTGCCAGCAACTTAGGAATGGATATTGGGGAGCTGTTTTTT
CDR3: CASNLGMDIGELFF

size: NA
V: TRBV11-2
J: TRBJ1-1
D: NA
DNA: TGTGCCAGCAGCCGGATAAGAGGGAACACTGAAGCTTTCTTT
CDR3: CASSRIRGNTEAFF

size: few
V: TRBV2
J: TRBJ2-1
D: NA
DNA: TGTGCCAGCAGGGCCCGGGGAGCCCTAACCTACAATGAGCAGTTCTTC
CDR3: CASRARGALTYNEQFF

size: NA
V: TRBV10-3
J: TRBJ2-7
D: NA
DNA: TGTGCCAGCTCCAGGGGGGTCTACGAGCAGTACTTC
CDR3: CASSRGVYEQYF

size: NA
V: TRBV4-3
J: TRBJ2-2
D: TRBD2
DNA: TGCGCCAGCAGCCGCAAGATTGGTGCTAGCGGGAGCGTCACCGGGGAGCTGTTTTTT
CDR3: CASSRKIGASGSVTGELFF

size: few
V: TRBV20-1
J: TRBJ2-5
D: NA
DNA: TGCAGTGGGTTAGGGGAGACCCAGTACTTC
CDR3: CSGLGETQYF

size: once
V: TRBV4-2
J: TRBJ1-2
D: TRBD1
DNA: TGTGCCAGCACCTACACCGGGACAGGGGTCCCAATGCGGGGCTACACCTTC
CDR3: CASTYTGTGVPMRGYTF

size: NA
V: TRBV29-1
J: TRBJ2-1
D: NA
DNA: TGCAGCGTTGAGGCCCAACAGGGAATTGAGCAGTTCTTC
CDR3: CSVEAQQGIEQFF

size: once
V: TRBV19
J: TRBJ2-1
D: NA
DNA: TGTGCCAGTAGCCTAACTACAAGGGCGGATGAGCAGTTCTTC
CDR3: CASSLTTRADEQFF

size: NA
V: TRBV15
J: TRBJ1-2
D: NA
DNA: TGTGCCACCAGCAGTTATTCAGACGATGGCTACACCTTC
CDR3: CATSSYSDDGYTF

size: few
V: TRBV28
J: TRBJ1-5
D: NA
DNA: TGTGCCAGCACCTGGACGGAGTCGGGGAGCCCTCAGCCCCAGCATTTT
CDR3: CASTWTESGSPQPQHF

size: NA
V: TRBV10-2
J: TRBJ2-7
D: NA
DNA: TGCGCCAGCAGTGTCAAAGGGACCTACGAGCAGTACTTC
CDR3: CASSVKGTYEQYF

size: NA
V: TRBV7-3
J: TRBJ2-7
D: TRBD1
DNA: TGTGCCAGCAGCTTAAATTGGGACAGGGGGAAACCCCTCTTTTCCTACGAGCAGTACTTC
CDR3: CASSLNWDRGKPLFSYEQYF

size: NA
V: TRBV11-2
J: TRBJ2-7
D: NA
DNA: TGTGCCAGCAGCTTATGGGCCAGCGGGCTTGGAGAGCAGTACTTC
CDR3: CASSLWASGLGEQYF

size: NA
V: TRBV27
J: TRBJ1-3
D: NA
DNA: TGTGCCAGCAGTTTATTGTACGGAAACACCATATATTTT
CDR3: CASSLLYGNTIYF

size: many
V: TRBV2
J: TRBJ1-6
D: NA
DNA: TGTGCCACCCAGGGCCTCAGATCACCCCTCCACTTT
CDR3: CATQGLRSPLHF

size: NA
V: TRBV10-3
J: TRBJ1-1
D: NA
DNA: TGTGCCATCAGTGAGTCGGTCTTGAGTGGGGAGAACACTGAAGCTTTCTTT
CDR3: CAISESVLSGENTEAFF

size: once
V: TRBV6-1
J: TRBJ2-7
D: TRBD2
DNA: TGTGCCAGCAGTGAAGCGCGGGCGGGGGGCTACGAGCAGTACTTC
CDR3: CASSEARAGGYEQYF

size: NA
V: TRBV18
J: TRBJ2-3
D: NA
DNA: TGTGCCAGCTCACCACCCCTGGAATTCGGAGATACGCAGTATTTT
CDR3: CASSPPLEFGDTQYF

size: NA
V: TRBV5-1
J: TRBJ2-1
D: TRBD2
DNA: TGCGCCAGCAGCGAGGGACTAGCGGTTTACAATGAGCAGTTCTTC
CDR3: CASSEGLAVYNEQFF

size: few
V: TRBV30
J: TRBJ1-1
D: NA
DNA: TGTGCCTGGAACCGGCCCAACACTGAAGCTTTCTTT
CDR3: CAWNRPNTEAFF